This T cell receptor beta chain was captured by sequencing in a study of Graves' ophthalmopathy and Graves' hyperthyroidism. The authors amplified TCR beta CDR3 regions, and they did so from RNA transcripts for repertoire sequencing. Investigators did first-round RT-PCR with HTBI primers, then second-round multiplex PCR. TCRdb independently ran MiXCR on the multiplex PCR reads; one entry per CDR3 protein. Here the sample spans approximately 700,000 distinct CDR3 sequences, 40% being singletons. The germline V gene encodes CDR1 SEHNR and CDR2 FQNEAQ (reference sequence). V lost 8 bases, J lost 3 bases, and 10 bases stayed unmatched. The CDR3 contains 14 residues.

The sequence was obtained from an adult man with Graves' ophthalmopathy. The chain carries TRBV7-9 and TRBJ2-7; 7 bases are a match to TRBD1. The specimen sequenced was peripheral blood. The CDR3 protein is CASGGWGQLYEQYF. Written as DNA, the CDR3 is TGTGCCAGCGGCGGGTGGGGACAGCTCTACGAGCAGTACTTC.